This T cell receptor (beta chain) was observed in a study of T-cell memory formation after mild COVID-19. Whole-study context: Largely donor-specific TCR clusters were found.

This CDR3 is 15 amino acids long. Germline V lookup: CDR1 LGHDT, CDR2 YNNKEL (reference sequence). J gave up 5 bases and V 1 base, and 7 bases lay outside the gene matches. This clonotype was seen a handful of times. Its specificity is unknown. Using its own MiXCR run on the 5' RACE reads, TCRdb lists one record per CDR3 protein. The sample holds roughly 250,000 distinct CDR3 sequences, 15% to 20% seen once. General study results and limits: The main location of contracting CD4+ clones was CM and EM, and that of contracting CD8+ clones was EMRA.

The sequenced material came from PBMCs or a T cell subset sorted from them (not recorded which). The sequence was collected from a man between 18 and 35 years old who had mild COVID-19 (a few samples of this study predate the infection). Cell type and time point are not known. The chain employs TRBV3-1 and TRBJ1-2, with 7 nucleotides matching TRBD1. The DNA for the CDR3 is TGTGCCAGCAGCCAAGGTTACAGGGGTGGATATGGCTACACCTTC. Translation: CASSQGYRGGYGYTF.